The clone carrying this T cell receptor (beta chain) was seen many times. A library made for alpha chains picked up this beta chain off target, so its size means little. The CDR3 is 13 amino acids. Trimming cost V 5 bases and J 5 bases, with 12 bases left between them. This entry belongs to a study of spatial heterogeneity in lung cancer. For the study at large: Among detected sequences, beta-chain ones consistently exceeded alpha-chain ones in number.

Individually, TCR cDNA molecules were each labelled with a unique molecular identifier. TCRdb passed the 5' RACE reads through MiXCR, listing each CDR3 protein once. The table records 16,000 or so distinct CDR3 sequences, roughly 3.9% of them present only once. Indicated time point: sample taken at primary tumor resection. A total of some 70 untreated early-stage non-small cell lung cancer patients served as donors. Tumor, nontumor lung or frozen PBMC supplied whole RNA, sequenced without sorting. The sample was normal lung tissue next to the tumor, taken at surgery. V gene TRBV12-3 or TRBV12-4 combines with J gene TRBJ2-5; D gene unclear. The receptor's source is a male donor with early-stage non-small cell lung cancer. CDR3 bases: TGTGCCAGCAGTATAGGAGTCCGGGAGACCCAGTACTTC. As protein: CASSIGVRETQYF.